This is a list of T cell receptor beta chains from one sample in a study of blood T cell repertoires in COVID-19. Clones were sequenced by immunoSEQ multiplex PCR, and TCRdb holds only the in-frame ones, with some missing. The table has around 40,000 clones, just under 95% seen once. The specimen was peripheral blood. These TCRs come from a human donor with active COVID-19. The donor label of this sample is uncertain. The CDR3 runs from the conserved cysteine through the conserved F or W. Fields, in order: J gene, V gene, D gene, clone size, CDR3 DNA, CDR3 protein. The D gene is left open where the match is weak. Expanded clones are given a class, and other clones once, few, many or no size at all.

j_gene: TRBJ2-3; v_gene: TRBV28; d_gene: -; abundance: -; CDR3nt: TGTGCCAGCAGTTTACCCTTAAATACGCAGTATTTT; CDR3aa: CASSLPLNTQYF
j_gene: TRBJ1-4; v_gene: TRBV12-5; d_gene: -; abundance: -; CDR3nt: TGTGCTAGTGGTTCAAGACAGAACCGTAATGAAAAACTGTTTTTT; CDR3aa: CASGSRQNRNEKLFF
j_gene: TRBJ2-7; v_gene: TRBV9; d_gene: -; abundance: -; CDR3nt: TGTGCCAGCAGCCCAACCGGGACAAACTACGAGCAGTACTTC; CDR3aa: CASSPTGTNYEQYF
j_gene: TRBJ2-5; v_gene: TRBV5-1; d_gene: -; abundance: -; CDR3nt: TGCGCCAGCTCGCCGGGGGATCGAGAGACCCAGTACTTC; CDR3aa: CASSPGDRETQYF
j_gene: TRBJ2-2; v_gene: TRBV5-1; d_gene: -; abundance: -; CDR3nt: TGCGCCAGCACCTCGGCAGGAAACACCGGGGAGCTGTTTTTT; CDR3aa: CASTSAGNTGELFF
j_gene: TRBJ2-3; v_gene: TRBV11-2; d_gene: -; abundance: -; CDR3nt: TGTGCCAGCAGCTTAGAGGGGGGACTCACAGATACGCAGTATTTT; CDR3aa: CASSLEGGLTDTQYF
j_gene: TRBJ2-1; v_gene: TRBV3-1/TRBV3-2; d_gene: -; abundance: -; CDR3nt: TGTGCCAGCAGCCAAGTTAGGGGGAATGAGCAGTTCTTC; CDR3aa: CASSQVRGNEQFF
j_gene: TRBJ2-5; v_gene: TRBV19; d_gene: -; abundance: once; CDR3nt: TGTGCCAGTAGTACTGCAGGGGAGGGGGAGACCCAGTACTTC; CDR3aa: CASSTAGEGETQYF
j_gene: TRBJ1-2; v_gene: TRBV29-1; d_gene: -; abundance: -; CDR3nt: TGCAGCGTTGAGGGTGCGGGGGCGTTGAGCTATGGCTACACCTTC; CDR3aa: CSVEGAGALSYGYTF
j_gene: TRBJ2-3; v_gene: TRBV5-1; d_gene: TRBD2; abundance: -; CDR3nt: TGCGCCAGCAGCTTGTGGGCTTTGACTAGCGTGGATACGCAGTATTTT; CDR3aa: CASSLWALTSVDTQYF
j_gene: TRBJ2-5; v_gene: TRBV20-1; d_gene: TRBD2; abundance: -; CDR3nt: TGCAGTGCTAGTTCTAGCGGGGTGAAACAAGAGACCCAGTACTTC; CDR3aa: CSASSSGVKQETQYF
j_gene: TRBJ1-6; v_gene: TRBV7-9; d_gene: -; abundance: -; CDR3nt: TGTGCCAGCAGCTTGGCCGATTATAATTCACCCCTCCACTTT; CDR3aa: CASSLADYNSPLHF
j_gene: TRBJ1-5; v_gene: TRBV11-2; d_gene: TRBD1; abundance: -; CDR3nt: TGTGCCAGCAGCCCGGGACAGGGGGGGTATCAGCCCCAGCATTTT; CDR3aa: CASSPGQGGYQPQHF
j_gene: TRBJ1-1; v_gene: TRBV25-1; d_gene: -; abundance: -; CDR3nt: TGTGCCAGCAGTGAATCCCAGGGTTGGGTTTTTGAAGCTTTCTTT; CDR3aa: CASSESQGWVFEAFF
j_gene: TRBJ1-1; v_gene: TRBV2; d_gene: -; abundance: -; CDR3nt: TGTGCCAGCAGTGATCTAGGACAGATGAACACTGAAGCTTTCTTT; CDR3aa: CASSDLGQMNTEAFF
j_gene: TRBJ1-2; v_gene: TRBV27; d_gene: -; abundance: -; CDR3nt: TGTGCCAGCAGTTTAGATCTAAGTTATGGCTACACCTTC; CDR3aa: CASSLDLSYGYTF
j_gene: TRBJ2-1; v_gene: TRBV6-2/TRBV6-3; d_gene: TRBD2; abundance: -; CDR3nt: TGTGCCAGCAGTTACTCACCCCCGGGAGGACTCTACAATGAGCAGTTCTTC; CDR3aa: CASSYSPPGGLYNEQFF
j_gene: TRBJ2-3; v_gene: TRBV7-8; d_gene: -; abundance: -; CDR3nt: TGTGCCAGCAGCCCGGGGAACTGGGACACAGATACGCAGTATTTT; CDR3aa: CASSPGNWDTDTQYF
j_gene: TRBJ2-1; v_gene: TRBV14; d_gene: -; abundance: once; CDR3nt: TGTGCCAGCAGCCAAGATAGGTCGGGTTTTAGTCGGCAGTTCTTC; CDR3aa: CASSQDRSGFSRQFF
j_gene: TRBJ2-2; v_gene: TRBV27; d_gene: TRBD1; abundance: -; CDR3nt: TGTGCCAGCAGTTTCAGGGGGCCGAACACCGGGGAGCTGTTTTTT; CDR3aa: CASSFRGPNTGELFF
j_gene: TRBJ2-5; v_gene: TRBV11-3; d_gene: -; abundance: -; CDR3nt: TGTGCCAGCAGCTTAAGTGTGGCTAACGGGAAAGAGACCCAGTACTTC; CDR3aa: CASSLSVANGKETQYF
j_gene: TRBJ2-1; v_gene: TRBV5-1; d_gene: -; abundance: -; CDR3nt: TGCGCCAGCAGCTTGGACCGTCCGGGGTGGTGGTTCTTC; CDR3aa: CASSLDRPGWWFF
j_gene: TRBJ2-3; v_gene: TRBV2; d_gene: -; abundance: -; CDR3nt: TGTGCCAGCAGTTCGTACTTCACAGATACGCAGTATTTT; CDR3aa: CASSSYFTDTQYF
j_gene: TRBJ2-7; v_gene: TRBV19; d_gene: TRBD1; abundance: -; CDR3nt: TGTGCCAGTAGGGACAGGGGCACCGAGCAGTACTTC; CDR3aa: CASRDRGTEQYF
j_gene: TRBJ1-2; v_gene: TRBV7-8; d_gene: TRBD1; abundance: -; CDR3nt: TGTGCCAGCAGCAGACAGGGGGCGGTTGGCTACACCTTC; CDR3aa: CASSRQGAVGYTF
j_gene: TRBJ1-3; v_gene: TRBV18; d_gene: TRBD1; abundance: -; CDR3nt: TGTGCCAGCTCACAAACTACACAGGGGAACGCTGGAAACACCATATATTTT; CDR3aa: CASSQTTQGNAGNTIYF
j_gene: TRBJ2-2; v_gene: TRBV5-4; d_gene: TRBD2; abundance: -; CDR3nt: TGTGCCAGCAGCTTGGCCCGGAACGGGGGGGCCGGGGAGCTGTTTTTT; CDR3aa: CASSLARNGGAGELFF
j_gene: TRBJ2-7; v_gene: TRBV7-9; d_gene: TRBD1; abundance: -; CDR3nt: TGTGCCAGCAGCTTACGACAGGGTATATCCTACGAGCAGTACTTC; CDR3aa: CASSLRQGISYEQYF
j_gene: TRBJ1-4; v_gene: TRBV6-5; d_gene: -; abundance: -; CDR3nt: TGTGCCAGCAGTTACTCACAGGGTGAAAAACTGTTTTTT; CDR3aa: CASSYSQGEKLFF
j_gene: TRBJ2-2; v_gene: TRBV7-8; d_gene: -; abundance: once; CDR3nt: TGTGCCAGCAGCTTCCCCCGAGGTGGGACCGGGGAGCTGTTTTTT; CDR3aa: CASSFPRGGTGELFF
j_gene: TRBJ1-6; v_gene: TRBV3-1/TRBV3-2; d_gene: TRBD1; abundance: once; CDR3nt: TGTGCCAGCAGCCGTAAGCTCAGGGGGAAAAATTCACCCCTCCACTTT; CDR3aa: CASSRKLRGKNSPLHF
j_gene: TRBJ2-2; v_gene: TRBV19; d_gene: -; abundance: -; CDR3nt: TGTGCCAGTAGTAGGACAGATCCCACCGGGGAGCTGTTTTTT; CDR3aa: CASSRTDPTGELFF
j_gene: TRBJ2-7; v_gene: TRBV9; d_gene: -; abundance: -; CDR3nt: TGTGCCAGCAGCGTAGCACAGAACTCCTACGAGCAGTACTTC; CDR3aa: CASSVAQNSYEQYF
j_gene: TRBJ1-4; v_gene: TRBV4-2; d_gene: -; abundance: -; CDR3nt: TGTGCCAGCAGCCAAGCGATTGGCCCTAATGAAAAACTGTTTTTT; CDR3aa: CASSQAIGPNEKLFF